Ten or more counts support the clone carrying this TCR beta chain. This specimen belongs to a study of early T cells in non-severe SARS-CoV-2 infection. The ends lost 4 bases at V and 4 bases at J; junction bases unmatched: 14. This CDR3 contains 18 residues. The germline V gene encodes CDR1 SGHDT and CDR2 YYEEEE. MiXCR, run by TCRdb on the 5' RACE reads, gives a single entry per CDR3 protein. The data hold roughly 50,000 distinct CDR3 sequences, with roughly 8.2% observed a single time. The material sequenced was whole blood. The V and J genes are TRBV5-6 and TRBJ2-1; 10 nucleotides align to TRBD1. This receptor was taken from an adult who was a healthcare worker with PCR-confirmed SARS-CoV-2 infection or an uninfected control (not recorded which). The CDR3 protein is CASSPKYLDRGRYNEQFF. The CDR3 nucleotides read TGTGCCAGCAGCCCCAAATATCTTGACAGGGGGCGGTACAATGAGCAGTTCTTC.